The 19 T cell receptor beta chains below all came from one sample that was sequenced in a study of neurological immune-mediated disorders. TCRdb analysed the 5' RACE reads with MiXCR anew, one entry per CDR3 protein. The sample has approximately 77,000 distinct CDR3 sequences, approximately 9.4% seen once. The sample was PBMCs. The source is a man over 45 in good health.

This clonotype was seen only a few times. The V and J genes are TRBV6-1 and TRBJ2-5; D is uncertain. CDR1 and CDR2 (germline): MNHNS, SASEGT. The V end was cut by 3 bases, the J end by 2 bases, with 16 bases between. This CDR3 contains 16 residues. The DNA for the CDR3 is TGTGCCAGCAGTGATCTTTTCGGGTACCGACAAGAGACCCAGTACTTC. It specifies CASSDLFGYRQETQYF.

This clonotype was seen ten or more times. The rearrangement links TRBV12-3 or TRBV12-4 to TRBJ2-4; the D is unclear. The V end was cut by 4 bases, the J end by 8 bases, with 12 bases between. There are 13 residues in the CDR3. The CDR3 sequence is CASSYTKTDIQYF. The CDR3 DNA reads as TGTGCCAGCAGTTATACTAAAACTGACATTCAGTACTTC.

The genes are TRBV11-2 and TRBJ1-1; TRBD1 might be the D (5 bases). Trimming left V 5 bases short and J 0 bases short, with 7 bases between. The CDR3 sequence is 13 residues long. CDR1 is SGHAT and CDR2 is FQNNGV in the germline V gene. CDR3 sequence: CASSETVNTEAFF. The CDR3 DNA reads TGTGCCAGCAGCGAGACAGTGAACACTGAAGCTTTCTTT. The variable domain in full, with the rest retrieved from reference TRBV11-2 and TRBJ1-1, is EAGVAQSPRYKIIEKRQSVAFWCNPISGHATLYWYQQILGQGPKLLIQFQNNGVVDDSQLPKDRFSAERLKGVDSTLKIQPAKLEDSAVYLCASSETVNTEAFFGQGTRLTVV.

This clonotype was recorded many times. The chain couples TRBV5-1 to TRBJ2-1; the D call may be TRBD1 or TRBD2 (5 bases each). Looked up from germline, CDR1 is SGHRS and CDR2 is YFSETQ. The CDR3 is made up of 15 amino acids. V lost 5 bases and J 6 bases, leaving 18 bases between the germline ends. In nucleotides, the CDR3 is TGCGCCAGCAGGGCCCCCGGGACGAATCGCAATGAGCAGTTCTTC. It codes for CASRAPGTNRNEQFF.

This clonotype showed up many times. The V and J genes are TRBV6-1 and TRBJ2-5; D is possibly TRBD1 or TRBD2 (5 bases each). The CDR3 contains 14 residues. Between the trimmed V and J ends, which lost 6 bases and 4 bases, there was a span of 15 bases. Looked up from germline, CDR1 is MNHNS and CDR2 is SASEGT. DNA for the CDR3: TGTGCCAGCAGACTGCCTGGGGCGGGAGAGACCCAGTACTTC. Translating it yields CASRLPGAGETQYF.

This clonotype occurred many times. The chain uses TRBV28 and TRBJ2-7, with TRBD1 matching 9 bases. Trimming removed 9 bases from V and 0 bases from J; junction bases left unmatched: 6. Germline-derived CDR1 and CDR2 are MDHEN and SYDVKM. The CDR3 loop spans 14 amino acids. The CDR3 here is CASKGTGSSYEQYF. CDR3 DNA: TGTGCCAGTAAAGGGACAGGGAGCTCCTACGAGCAGTACTTC.

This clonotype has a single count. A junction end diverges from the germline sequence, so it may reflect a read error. The CDR3 here is CANSFLTGGSQPQHF. The CDR3 DNA is TGTGCCAACAGTTTTCTGACGGGAGGGAGTCAGCCCCAGCATTTT. The chain is built from TRBV28 and TRBJ1-5; D is undetermined. The germline V gene encodes CDR1 MDHEN and CDR2 SYDVKM. The CDR3 sequence is 15 residues long.

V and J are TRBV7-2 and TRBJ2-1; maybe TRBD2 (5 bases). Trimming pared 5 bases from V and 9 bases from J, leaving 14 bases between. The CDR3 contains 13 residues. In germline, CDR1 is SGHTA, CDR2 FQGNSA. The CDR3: CASSVGERVEQFF. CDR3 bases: TGTGCCAGCAGCGTAGGTGAGAGGGTTGAGCAGTTCTTC.

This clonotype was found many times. Here the CDR3 DNA reads TGTGCCAGCGGACCGCGACAGGGCTACGAGCAGTACTTC. It translates to CASGPRQGYEQYF. This chain joins TRBV6-6 and TRBJ2-7; the match to TRBD1 covers 7 bases. From germline, CDR1 is MNHNY and CDR2 SVGAGI (reference sequence). V shed 8 bases, J shed 3 bases, and the junction held 7 bases outside the gene matches. The CDR3 consists of 13 residues.

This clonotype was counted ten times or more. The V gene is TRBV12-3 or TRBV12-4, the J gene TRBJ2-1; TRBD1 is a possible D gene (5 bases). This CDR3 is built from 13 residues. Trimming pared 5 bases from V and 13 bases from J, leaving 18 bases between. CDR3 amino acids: CASSDLGQQLQFF. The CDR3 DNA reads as TGTGCCAGCAGTGACCTCGGACAACAACTACAGTTCTTC.

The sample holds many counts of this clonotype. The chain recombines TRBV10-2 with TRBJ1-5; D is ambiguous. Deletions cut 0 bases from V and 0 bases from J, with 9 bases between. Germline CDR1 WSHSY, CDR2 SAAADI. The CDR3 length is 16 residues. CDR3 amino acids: CASSESVRYSNQPQHF. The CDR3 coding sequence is TGCGCCAGCAGTGAGTCTGTTCGTTATAGCAATCAGCCCCAGCATTTT.

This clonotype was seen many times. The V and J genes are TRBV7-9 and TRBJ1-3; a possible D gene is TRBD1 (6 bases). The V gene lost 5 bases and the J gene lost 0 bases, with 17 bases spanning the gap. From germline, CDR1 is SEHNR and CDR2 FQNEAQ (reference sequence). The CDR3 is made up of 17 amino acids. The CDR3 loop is CASSPILAGASGNTIYF. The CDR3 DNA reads TGTGCCAGCAGCCCTATCCTGGCGGGGGCCTCTGGAAACACCATATATTTT.

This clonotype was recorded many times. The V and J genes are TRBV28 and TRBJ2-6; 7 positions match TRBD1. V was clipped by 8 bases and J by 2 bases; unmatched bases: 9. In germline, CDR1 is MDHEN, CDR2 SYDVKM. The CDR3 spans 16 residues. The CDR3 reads CASLDRAKTGANVLTF. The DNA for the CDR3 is TGTGCCAGCCTTGACAGGGCCAAGACTGGGGCCAACGTCCTGACTTTC.

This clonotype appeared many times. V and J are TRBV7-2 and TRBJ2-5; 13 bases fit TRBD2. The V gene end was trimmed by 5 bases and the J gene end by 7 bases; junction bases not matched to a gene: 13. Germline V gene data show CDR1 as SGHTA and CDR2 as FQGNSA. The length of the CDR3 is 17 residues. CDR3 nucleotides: TGTGCCAGCAGCGCGCCGGGACTAGCGGGAAGATTAGGGACCCAGTACTTC. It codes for CASSAPGLAGRLGTQYF.

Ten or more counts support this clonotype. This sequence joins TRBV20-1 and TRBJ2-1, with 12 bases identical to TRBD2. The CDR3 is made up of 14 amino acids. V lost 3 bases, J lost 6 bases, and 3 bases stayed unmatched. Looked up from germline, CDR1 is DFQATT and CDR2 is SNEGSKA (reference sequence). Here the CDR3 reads CSARTSGSSNEQFF. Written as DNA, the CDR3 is TGCAGTGCTAGGACTAGCGGGAGTAGCAATGAGCAGTTCTTC.

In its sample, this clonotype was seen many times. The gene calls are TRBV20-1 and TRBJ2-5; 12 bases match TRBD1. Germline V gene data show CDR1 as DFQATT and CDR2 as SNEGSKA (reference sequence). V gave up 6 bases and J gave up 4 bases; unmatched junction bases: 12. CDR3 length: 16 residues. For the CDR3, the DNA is TGCAGTGCCCAATCGGGACAGGGGGCAAGAGGAGAGACCCAGTACTTC. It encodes CSAQSGQGARGETQYF.

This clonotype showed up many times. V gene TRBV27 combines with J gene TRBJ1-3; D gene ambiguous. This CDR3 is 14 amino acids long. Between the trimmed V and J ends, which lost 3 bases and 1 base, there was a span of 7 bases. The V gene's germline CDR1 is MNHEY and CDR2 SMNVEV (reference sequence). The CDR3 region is CASSFGRSGNTIYF. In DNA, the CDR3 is TGTGCCAGCAGTTTCGGGAGATCTGGAAACACCATATATTTT.

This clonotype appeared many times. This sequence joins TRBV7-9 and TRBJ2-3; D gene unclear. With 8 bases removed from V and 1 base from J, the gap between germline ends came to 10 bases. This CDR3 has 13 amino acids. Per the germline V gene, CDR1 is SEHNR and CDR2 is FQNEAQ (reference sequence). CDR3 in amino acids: CASRPLGTDTQYF. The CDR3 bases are TGTGCCAGCCGCCCCTTAGGCACAGATACGCAGTATTTT. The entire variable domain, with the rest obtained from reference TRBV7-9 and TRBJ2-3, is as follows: DTGVSQNPRHKITKRGQNVTFRCDPISEHNRLYWYRQTLGQGPEFLTYFQNEAQLEKSRLLSDRFSAERPKGSFSTLEIQRTEQGDSAMYLCASRPLGTDTQYFGPGTRLTVL.

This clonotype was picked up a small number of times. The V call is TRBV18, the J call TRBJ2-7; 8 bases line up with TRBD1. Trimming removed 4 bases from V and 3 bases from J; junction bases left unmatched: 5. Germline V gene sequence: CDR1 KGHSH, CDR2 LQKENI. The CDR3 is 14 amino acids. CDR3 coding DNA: TGTGCCAGCTCACTACCGGGACAGGTCTACGAGCAGTACTTC. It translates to CASSLPGQVYEQYF. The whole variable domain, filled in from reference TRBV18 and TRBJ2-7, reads NAGVMQNPRHLVRRRGQEARLRCSPMKGHSHVYWYRQLPEEGLKFMVYLQKENIIDESGMPKERFSAEFPKEGPSILRIQQVVRGDSAAYFCASSLPGQVYEQYFGPGTRLTVT.